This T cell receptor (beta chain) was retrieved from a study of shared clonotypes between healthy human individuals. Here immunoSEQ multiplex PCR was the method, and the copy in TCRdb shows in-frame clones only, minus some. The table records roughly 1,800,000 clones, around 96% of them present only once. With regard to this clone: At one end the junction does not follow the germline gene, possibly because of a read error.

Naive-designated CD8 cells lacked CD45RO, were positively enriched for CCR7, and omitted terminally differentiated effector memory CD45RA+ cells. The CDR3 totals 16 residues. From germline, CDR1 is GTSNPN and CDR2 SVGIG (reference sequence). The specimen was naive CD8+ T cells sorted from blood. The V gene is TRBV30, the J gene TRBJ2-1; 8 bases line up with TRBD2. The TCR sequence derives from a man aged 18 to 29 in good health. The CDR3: CAWRPAGASSYYEQFF. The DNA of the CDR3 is TGTGCCTGGAGGCCAGCGGGGGCTAGCTCCTACTATGAGCAGTTCTTC.